These 19 T cell receptor beta chains were sequenced from one sample in a study of T-cell memory formation after mild COVID-19. TCRdb re-called the 5' RACE reads with MiXCR, one entry per CDR3 protein. The data show just under 550,000 distinct CDR3 sequences, about 20% seen once. Sequencing input: PBMCs or a T cell subset sorted from them (not recorded which). The receptors derive from an adult woman who had mild COVID-19 (a few samples of this study predate the infection). Cell type and time point are not known.

V usage is TRBV12-3 or TRBV12-4 and J usage is TRBJ2-7; 7 nucleotides line up with TRBD1. The CDR3 is 14 residues long. The ends lost 4 bases at V and 2 bases at J; junction bases unmatched: 5. CDR3 amino acids: CASSSTGNTYEQYF. The CDR3 DNA is TGTGCCAGCAGTTCGACAGGGAACACCTACGAGCAGTACTTC.

The chain couples TRBV7-9 to TRBJ1-5; D remains ambiguous. The CDR3 contains 13 residues. The V end was cut by 5 bases, the J end by 4 bases, with 9 bases between. Germline CDR1 is SEHNR and CDR2 is FQNEAQ (reference sequence). CDR3 sequence (DNA): TGTGCCAGCAGCATCATCGAGAATCAGCCCCAGCATTTT. Translating gives CASSIIENQPQHF.

The V call is TRBV4-3, the J call TRBJ2-7; D not resolved. CDR1 is LGHNA and CDR2 is YSLEER in the germline V gene. V was pared by 0 bases and J by 0 bases, with 6 bases between. The CDR3 is 14 residues long. The CDR3 coding sequence is TGCGCCAGCAGCCAAGACCGGATCTCCTACGAGCAGTACTTC. Amino acid sequence: CASSQDRISYEQYF.

This clonotype has more than one count but fewer than ten. V gene TRBV3-1 combines with J gene TRBJ2-3, with no clear D. V was trimmed by 0 bases and J by 6 bases, leaving 13 bases between them. The CDR3 extends over 15 amino acids. The germline V gene has CDR1 LGHDT and CDR2 YNNKEL (reference sequence). CDR3 protein: CASSQDLKKGDTQYF. As DNA, the CDR3 is TGTGCCAGCAGCCAAGATCTTAAAAAAGGGGATACGCAGTATTTT.

The CDR3 reads CASSEAGTGYNEKLFF. Written as DNA, the CDR3 is TGTGCCAGCAGCGAAGCCGGGACGGGTTATAATGAAAAACTGTTTTTT. The chain combines TRBV5-6 with TRBJ1-4, with D possibly matching TRBD1 (5 bases). The germline gives CDR1 SGHDT, CDR2 YYEEEE. CDR3 length: 16 amino acids. V lost 4 bases and J 4 bases, leaving 17 bases between the germline ends.

The chain has TRBV9 and TRBJ2-7; no firm D call. Germline V CDR1 and CDR2: SGDLS, YYNGEE. V lost 4 bases to trimming and J lost 2 bases, with 13 bases between them. The CDR3 length is 14 residues. DNA of the CDR3: TGTGCCAGCAGCCCCTCGGTATGGCCCTACGAGCAGTACTTC. This translates into CASSPSVWPYEQYF. Variable domain in full (rest from reference TRBV9 and TRBJ2-7): DSGVTQTPKHLITATGQRVTLRCSPRSGDLSVYWYQQSLDQGLQFLIQYYNGEERAKGNILERFSAQQFPDLHSELNLSSLELGDSALYFCASSPSVWPYEQYFGPGTRLTVT.

The chain joins TRBV18 to TRBJ1-2; 7 bases line up with TRBD1. Germline lookup yields CDR1 KGHSH and CDR2 LQKENI. V lost 4 bases and J lost 2; bases outside the gene matches: 4. The CDR3 loop spans 14 amino acids. CDR3 region: CASSLMTGNYGYTF. The CDR3 DNA reads TGTGCCAGCTCACTCATGACAGGGAACTATGGCTACACCTTC.

The table lists this clonotype with a few counts. The chain's CDR3 is CASTPDWYGYTF. The CDR3 DNA sequence: TGTGCCAGCACCCCCGACTGGTATGGCTACACCTTC. The chain recombines TRBV12-3 or TRBV12-4 with TRBJ1-2; D is unresolved. V lost 7 bases, J lost 5 bases, and 11 bases lay in between. The CDR3 is 12 amino acids.

V is TRBV4-2 and J is TRBJ2-2; TRBD1 is a possible D gene (6 bases). Per the germline V gene, CDR1 is LGHNA and CDR2 is YNFKEQ. This CDR3 comprises 15 residues. V lost 4 bases and J 5 bases, leaving 14 bases between the germline ends. CDR3 in amino acids: CASSLSQGGTGELFF. In DNA form, the CDR3 reads TGTGCCAGCAGCCTCTCACAGGGTGGGACCGGGGAGCTGTTTTTT.

The table lists this clonotype with a few counts. V usage is TRBV12-3 or TRBV12-4 and J usage is TRBJ2-2, with D possibly TRBD1 on 6 matching bases. The CDR3 is 16 residues long. V was trimmed by 6 bases and J by 4 bases, leaving 18 bases between them. Written as DNA, the CDR3 is TGTGCCAGCAGCCTATCCTCAACAGGGAGCACCGGGGAGCTGTTTTTT. Protein sequence: CASSLSSTGSTGELFF.

V gene TRBV5-4 combines with J gene TRBJ2-2, with 12 bases fitting TRBD2. Germline V gene lookup returns CDR1 SGHNT and CDR2 YYREEE (reference sequence). J lost 2 bases, V lost 6 bases, and 8 bases had no gene match. This CDR3 comprises 17 residues. The CDR3 DNA is TGTGCCAGCACCCTGGGTGGACTAGCGGGAAACACCGGGGAGCTGTTTTTT. Translation gives CASTLGGLAGNTGELFF.

This clonotype turned up a few times. The V gene is TRBV9, the J gene TRBJ2-3; D is perhaps TRBD2 (7 bases). Germline V gene lookup returns CDR1 SGDLS and CDR2 YYNGEE. The length of the CDR3 is 16 residues. V lost 0 bases to trimming and J lost 2 bases, with 13 bases between them. This CDR3 is CASSVVAGAYTDTQYF. The CDR3 nucleotides read TGTGCCAGCAGCGTAGTGGCGGGGGCCTACACAGATACGCAGTATTTT.

The chain employs TRBV7-3 and TRBJ2-6; D is undetermined. The V gene's germline CDR1 is SGHTA and CDR2 FQGTGA. Trimming stripped 1 base from V and 0 bases from J, with 10 bases between. This CDR3 is built from 17 residues. Here the CDR3 DNA reads TGTGCCAGCAGCTTAAGCACAAGGATCTCTGGGGCCAACGTCCTGACTTTC. Protein product: CASSLSTRISGANVLTF. Full variable domain (missing parts from reference TRBV7-3 and TRBJ2-6): GAGVSQTPSNKVTEKGKYVELRCDPISGHTALYWYRQSLGQGPEFLIYFQGTGAADDSGLPNDRFFAVRPEGSVSTLKIQRTERGDSAVYLCASSLSTRISGANVLTFGAGSRLTVL.

This chain links TRBV6-5 with TRBJ2-3, with D perhaps being TRBD1 or TRBD2 (5 bases each). Trimming stripped 4 bases from V and 0 bases from J, with 11 bases between. Germline CDR1 and CDR2: MNHEY and SVGAGI. The CDR3 extends over 15 amino acids. CDR3 nucleotides: TGTGCCAGCAGTTCCGCGAGGGGTAGCACAGATACGCAGTATTTT. It is translated as CASSSARGSTDTQYF.

This clonotype occurred a few times. V gene TRBV27 combines with J gene TRBJ1-6; 7 nucleotides align to TRBD1. The CDR3 consists of 15 residues. With V trimmed by 6 bases and J by 6 bases, 8 bases remained unmatched. CDR1 MNHEY and CDR2 SMNVEV come from the germline V gene (reference sequence). Here the CDR3 reads CASSSPTGSNSPLHF. The CDR3 DNA reads TGTGCCAGCAGCTCCCCGACAGGGAGTAATTCACCCCTCCACTTT.

The chain has TRBV30 and TRBJ2-2, with D perhaps TRBD2 (7 bases). Between the trimmed V and J ends, which lost 0 bases and 7 bases, there was a span of 12 bases. The CDR3 extends over 14 amino acids. Germline values: CDR1 GTSNPN, CDR2 SVGIG (reference sequence). CDR3 sequence reads: CAWSVGGGNGELFF. The CDR3 DNA follows: TGTGCCTGGAGTGTAGGGGGGGGTAACGGGGAGCTGTTTTTT.

This clonotype was seen a handful of times. CDR3 protein: CASSKRGGAETQYF. The CDR3 nucleotides read TGTGCCAGCAGTAAGAGGGGGGGGGCGGAGACCCAGTACTTC. The rearrangement links TRBV6-1 to TRBJ2-5, with a possible D match to TRBD2 (7 bases). The CDR3 extends over 14 amino acids. The germline V gene has CDR1 MNHNS and CDR2 SASEGT. The V end lost 5 bases, the J end lost 5 bases, and 15 bases lay between the germline ends.

In this sample, this clonotype turned up a few times. This rearrangement joins TRBV4-3 to TRBJ2-1, with 12 bases that match TRBD2. V was pared by 1 base and J by 8 bases, with 9 bases of the junction left unmatched. The germline CDR1 and CDR2 sequences are LGHNA and YSLEER. This CDR3 has 17 residues. The CDR3, as DNA: TGCGCCAGCAGCCAAGGGGTTTCTAGCGGGAGGGCCGATGAGCAGTTCTTC. It codes for CASSQGVSSGRADEQFF.

This clonotype has a count of ten or more. V gene TRBV24-1 combines with J gene TRBJ2-1, with 8 bases lining up with TRBD1. The V gene end was trimmed by 7 bases and the J gene end by 2 bases; junction bases not matched to a gene: 3. The CDR3 is 14 amino acids. CDR1 is KGHDR, CDR2 SFDVKD, per germline. CDR3: CATRGQGAYNEQFF. The CDR3 DNA sequence: TGTGCCACCAGAGGACAGGGAGCCTACAATGAGCAGTTCTTC.